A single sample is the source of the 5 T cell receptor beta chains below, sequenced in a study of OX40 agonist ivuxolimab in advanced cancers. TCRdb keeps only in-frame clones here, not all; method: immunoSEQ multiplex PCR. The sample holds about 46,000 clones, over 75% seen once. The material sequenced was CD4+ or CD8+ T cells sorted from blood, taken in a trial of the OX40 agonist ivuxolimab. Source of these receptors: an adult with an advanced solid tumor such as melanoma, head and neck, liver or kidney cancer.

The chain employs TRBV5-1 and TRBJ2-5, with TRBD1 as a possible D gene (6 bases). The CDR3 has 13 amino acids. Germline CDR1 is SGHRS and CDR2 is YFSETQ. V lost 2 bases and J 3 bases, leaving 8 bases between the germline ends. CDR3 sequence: CASSFAGEETQYF. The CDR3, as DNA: TGCGCCAGCAGCTTCGCAGGGGAAGAGACCCAGTACTTC.

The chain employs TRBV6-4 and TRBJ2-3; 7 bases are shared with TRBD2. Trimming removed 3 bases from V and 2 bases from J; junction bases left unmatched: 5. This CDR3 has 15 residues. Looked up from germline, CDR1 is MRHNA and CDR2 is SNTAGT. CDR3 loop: CASSDASGDTDTQYF. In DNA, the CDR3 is TGTGCCAGCAGTGATGCGAGCGGGGACACAGATACGCAGTATTTT.

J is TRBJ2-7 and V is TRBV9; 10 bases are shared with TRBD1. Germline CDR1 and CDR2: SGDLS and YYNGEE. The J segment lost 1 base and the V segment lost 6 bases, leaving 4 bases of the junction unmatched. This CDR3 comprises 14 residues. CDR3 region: CASKDRGRSYEQYF. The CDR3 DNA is TGTGCCAGCAAGGACAGGGGGAGATCCTACGAGCAGTACTTC. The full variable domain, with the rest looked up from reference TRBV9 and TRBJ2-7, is DSGVTQTPKHLITATGQRVTLRCSPRSGDLSVYWYQQSLDQGLQFLIQYYNGEERAKGNILERFSAQQFPDLHSELNLSSLELGDSALYFCASKDRGRSYEQYFGPGTRLTVT.

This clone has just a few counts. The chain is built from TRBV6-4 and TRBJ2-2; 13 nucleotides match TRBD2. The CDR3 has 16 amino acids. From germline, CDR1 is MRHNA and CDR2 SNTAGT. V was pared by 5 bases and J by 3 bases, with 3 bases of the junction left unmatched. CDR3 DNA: TGTGCCAGCAGTCTACTAGCGGGAGGGGACACCGGGGAGCTGTTTTTT. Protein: CASSLLAGGDTGELFF.

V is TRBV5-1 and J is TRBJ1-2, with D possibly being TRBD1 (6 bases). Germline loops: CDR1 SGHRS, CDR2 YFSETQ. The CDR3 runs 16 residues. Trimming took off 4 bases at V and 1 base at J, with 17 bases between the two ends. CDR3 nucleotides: TGCGCCAGCAGCCCGGCCGGGACACCGATTAACTATGGCTACACCTTC. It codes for CASSPAGTPINYGYTF.